The 3 T cell receptor beta chains listed next were all sequenced from one sample in a study of low-dose radiotherapy and immunotherapy resistance in tumors. TRAV- and TRBV-specific primers were used for first-strand cDNA, which covered alpha and beta chains. Amplification of TCRs used a constant-region primer and V-primer adapter for roughly 21 PCR cycles. In TCRdb, the reads were re-called with MiXCR into one record per CDR3 protein. The table lists 80,000 to 90,000 distinct CDR3 sequences, 15% to 20% of them singletons. The time point here: before trial treatment. The sample was PBMCs, taken before treatment. These receptors were obtained from a male donor with prostate cancer.

This clonotype showed up many times. This chain uses TRBV6-1 with TRBJ2-5, with D perhaps matching TRBD2 (7 bases). CDR1 is MNHNS, CDR2 SASEGT, per germline. The germline V and J ends were trimmed by 6 bases and 5 bases, with 19 bases remaining between them. The length of the CDR3 is 15 residues. CDR3: CASSRREGEGETQYF. CDR3 coding DNA: TGTGCCAGCAGCCGAAGGGAGGGGGAGGGGGAGACCCAGTACTTC.

This clonotype was found many times. In nucleotides, the CDR3 is TGCAGCGGGACAGGGACCAATGAGCAGTTCTTC. It is translated as CSGTGTNEQFF. The rearrangement joins TRBV29-1 to TRBJ2-1, with TRBD1 matching over 8 bases. CDR3 length equals 11 residues. The V gene end was trimmed by 7 bases and the J gene end by 6 bases; junction bases not matched to a gene: 2. In germline, CDR1 is SQVTM, CDR2 ANQGSEA.

This clonotype was counted once. J is TRBJ1-1 and V is TRBV6-6, with D perhaps matching TRBD1 (5 bases). Germline-derived CDR1 and CDR2 are MNHNY and SVGAGI (reference sequence). V gave up 5 bases and J gave up 1 base, with 11 bases separating them. This CDR3 region has 14 residues. The CDR3 DNA sequence: TGTGCCAGCAGTGACAGCGGGGAGAACACTGAAGCTTTCTTT. Residues: CASSDSGENTEAFF.